This T cell receptor beta chain derives from a study of graft-versus-host responses after intestinal transplantation (dated by TCRdb to 2020 to 2022). For the wider study: Multivisceral, liver-intestinal, or isolated intestinal transplants were received by the recipients. Anti-thymocyte globulin induction was given to all recipients, followed by maintenance tacrolimus and steroids for about 3 years. After intestinal transplantation, graft-versus-host and host-versus-graft alloreactive T cell clones in the graft, circulation and bone marrow were tracked using bulk TCR-beta CDR3 sequencing. Alloreactive clones were identified by sequencing pre-transplant mixed lymphocyte reaction products and comparing them with unstimulated pre-transplant donor and recipient T cells. Of the 20 to 25 intestinal transplant recipients enrolled in the cohort, one of whom was a retransplant, a few patients without pretransplant specimens were excluded. Donor T cell macrochimerism was defined as a peak of at least 4% donor T cells among recipient peripheral blood mononuclear cells. Samples from a few later patients were sequenced in-house on an Illumina MiSeq with MiXCR processing rather than by the commercial service. The study at large found these results: GvH clones turned up in recipient bone marrow, with some appearing earlier in ileal mucosa or blood, a pattern consistent with an intestinal mucosal origin. In the allografts of patients with donor T cell macrochimerism, GvH to HvG T cell clonal ratios were high. The conclusions were limited by the relatively low number and heterogeneity of the intestinal transplant patients. Early after transplant, peak levels of circulating GvH clones were found to be associated with declines in HvG clones.

At the junction V is shortened by 3 bases and J by 1 base; bases outside the gene matches: 14. CDR1 WSHSY and CDR2 SAAADI were looked up in the germline V gene. There are 21 amino acids in the CDR3, from cysteine to phenylalanine inclusive. Solely the CDR3 DNA is kept, with 63 bases framed from the first base. In the paper's terms, the time point label means: cells obtained before transplantation from donor or recipient. CD3+CD4+ and CD3+CD8+ populations were FACS-sorted from unstimulated pre-transplant donor and recipient cells taken from spleen or lymph nodes. The library relied on the immunoSEQ multiplex PCR assay. For most patients, genomic DNA was isolated with the Qiagen DNeasy Blood and Tissue Kit and shipped frozen to Adaptive Biotechnologies for TCR sequencing. High-throughput TCR-beta CDR3 sequencing of genomic DNA from most patients was performed by Adaptive Biotechnologies. The paper's processing steps were these. TCR sequencing data were retrieved from Adaptive's ImmunoSEQ software for roughly 20 patients, whereas a few other patients were processed with MiXCR and VDJtools. CD4 versus CD8 sorting errors were corrected by removing sequences found in both subsets at a frequency ratio below 5:1. Because the origin of CDR3 nucleotide sequences shared between donor and recipient could not be assigned, those sequences were removed. At least 2-fold expansion over unstimulated cells and a minimum CFSE-low frequency of 0.002% (template counts) or 0.001% (read counts) were required for clones to be classified as alloreactive. Clones were considered mappable if detected in sequenced pre-transplant spleen, lymph node, or MLR CFSE-low populations of the donor or recipient. The cumulative frequency of alloreactive clones was calculated as a percentage of all sequences, weighted by copy number. TCRdb's version of the immuneACCESS table is confined to in-frame rearrangements and falls short of the full clone set. An unresolved V gene accounts for under half of the shortfall where checked; the remainder is of unknown origin. The DNA gave D and trimming, while V, J and clone size come from that table. This sample is represented by approximately 100,000 clones; 75% to 90% of them were singletons. 0.11% of the sample is taken by the ten largest.

Comments on this clone: It lacks a known antigen. No base-level quality is on record; no much larger clone is a single base apart.

Recombination linked TRBV10-2 to TRBJ2-4; TRBD2 fits 14 bases in the junction. The receptor comes from a human donor who received an intestinal transplant. Specimen: unstimulated CD4+ T cells sorted from spleen or lymph node cells, collected before intestinal transplant. Here is the DNA: TGCGCCAGCAGTGAAAAAGGGACTAGCGGGGGTCTCCAGCGGGCCAAAAACATTCAGTACTTC. It encodes CASSEKGTSGGLQRAKNIQYF.